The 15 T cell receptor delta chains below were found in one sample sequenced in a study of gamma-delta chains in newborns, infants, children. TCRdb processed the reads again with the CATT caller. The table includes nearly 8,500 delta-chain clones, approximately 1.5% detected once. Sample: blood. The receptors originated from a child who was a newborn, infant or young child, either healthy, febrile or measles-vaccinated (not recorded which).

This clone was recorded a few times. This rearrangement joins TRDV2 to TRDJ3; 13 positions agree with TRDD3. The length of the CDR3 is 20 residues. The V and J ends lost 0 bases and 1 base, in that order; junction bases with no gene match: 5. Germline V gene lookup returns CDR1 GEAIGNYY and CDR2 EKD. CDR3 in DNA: TGTGCCTGTGACACCGTACTGGGGGATACGGGGTCCTGGGACACCCGACAGATGTTTTTC. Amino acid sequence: CACDTVLGDTGSWDTRQMFF.

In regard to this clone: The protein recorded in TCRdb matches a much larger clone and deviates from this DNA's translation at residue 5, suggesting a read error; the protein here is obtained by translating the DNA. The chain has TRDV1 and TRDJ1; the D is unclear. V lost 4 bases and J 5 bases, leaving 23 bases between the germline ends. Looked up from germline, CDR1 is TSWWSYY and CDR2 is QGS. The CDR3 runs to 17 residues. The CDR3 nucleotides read TGTGCTCTTGGGGGTTTTCCGGTTCTCCGGATGGTGGATAAACTCATCTTT. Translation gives CALGGFPVLRMVDKLIF.

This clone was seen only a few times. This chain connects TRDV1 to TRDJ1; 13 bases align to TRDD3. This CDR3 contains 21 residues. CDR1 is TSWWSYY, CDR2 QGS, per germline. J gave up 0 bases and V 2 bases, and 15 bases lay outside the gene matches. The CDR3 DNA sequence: TGTGCTCTTGGGGAAGGCCCGTTTAACCTACTGGGGGATACGTACACCGATAAACTCATCTTT. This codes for CALGEGPFNLLGDTYTDKLIF.

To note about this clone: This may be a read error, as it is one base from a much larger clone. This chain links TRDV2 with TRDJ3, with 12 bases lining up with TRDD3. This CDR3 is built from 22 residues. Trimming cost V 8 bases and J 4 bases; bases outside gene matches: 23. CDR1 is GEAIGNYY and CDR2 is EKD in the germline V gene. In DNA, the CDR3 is TGTGCCTATAAGGGGGCCTTCCTACCTACTGGGGGATACACTTGGGACACCCGACAGATGTTTTTC. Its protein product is CAYKGAFLPTGGYTWDTRQMFF.

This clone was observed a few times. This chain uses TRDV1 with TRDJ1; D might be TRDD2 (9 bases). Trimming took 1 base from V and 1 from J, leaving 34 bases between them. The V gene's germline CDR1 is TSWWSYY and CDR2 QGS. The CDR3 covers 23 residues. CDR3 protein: CALGEPAFLHKGYAKSFTDKLIF. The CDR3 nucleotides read TGTGCTCTTGGGGAACCGGCCTTCCTACATAAGGGATACGCTAAAAGCTTCACCGATAAACTCATCTTT.

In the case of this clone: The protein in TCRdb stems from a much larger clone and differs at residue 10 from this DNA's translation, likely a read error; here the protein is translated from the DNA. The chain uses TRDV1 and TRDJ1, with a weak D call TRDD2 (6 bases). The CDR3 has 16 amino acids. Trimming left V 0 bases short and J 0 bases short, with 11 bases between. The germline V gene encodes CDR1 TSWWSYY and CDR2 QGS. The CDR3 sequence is CALGELPSRHTDKLIF. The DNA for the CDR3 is TGTGCTCTTGGGGAACTTCCTTCCAGGCACACCGATAAACTCATCTTT.

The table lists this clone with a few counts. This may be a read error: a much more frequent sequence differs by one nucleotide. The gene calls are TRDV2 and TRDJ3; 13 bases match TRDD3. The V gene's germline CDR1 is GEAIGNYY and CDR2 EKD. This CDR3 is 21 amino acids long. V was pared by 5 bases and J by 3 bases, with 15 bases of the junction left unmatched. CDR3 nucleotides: TGTGCCTGTGGCCGCCCCGGGACTGGGGGATACGCTCGCTGGGACACCCGACAGATGTTTTTC. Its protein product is CACGRPGTGGYARWDTRQMFF.

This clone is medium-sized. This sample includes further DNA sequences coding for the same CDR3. The CDR3 nucleotides are TGTGCCTGTGACACCGTACTGGGGGATACGCTCTCCTGGGACACCCGACAGATGTTTTTC. Residues: CACDTVLGDTLSWDTRQMFF. This chain connects TRDV2 to TRDJ3, with TRDD3 matching over 13 bases. CDR1 GEAIGNYY and CDR2 EKD come from the germline V gene. This CDR3 is 20 amino acids long. After removal of 0 bases from V and 0 bases from J, the junction contained 4 bases not matched to a gene.

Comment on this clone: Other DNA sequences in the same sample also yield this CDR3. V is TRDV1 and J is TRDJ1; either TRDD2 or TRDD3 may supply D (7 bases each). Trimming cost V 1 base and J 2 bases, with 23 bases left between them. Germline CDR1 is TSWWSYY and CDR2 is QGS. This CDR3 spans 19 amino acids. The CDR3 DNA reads TGTGCTCTTGGGGAACGCGAGCATTCCTACACGGGGGATACCGATAAACTCATCTTT. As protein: CALGEREHSYTGDTDKLIF.

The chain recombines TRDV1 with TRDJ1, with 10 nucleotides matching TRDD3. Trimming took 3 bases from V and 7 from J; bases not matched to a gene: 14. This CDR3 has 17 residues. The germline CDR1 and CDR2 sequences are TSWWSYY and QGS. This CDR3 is CALGEGGGGIRRRKLIF. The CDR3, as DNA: TGTGCTCTTGGGGAGGGAGGAGGGGGGATACGGAGGCGTAAACTCATCTTT.

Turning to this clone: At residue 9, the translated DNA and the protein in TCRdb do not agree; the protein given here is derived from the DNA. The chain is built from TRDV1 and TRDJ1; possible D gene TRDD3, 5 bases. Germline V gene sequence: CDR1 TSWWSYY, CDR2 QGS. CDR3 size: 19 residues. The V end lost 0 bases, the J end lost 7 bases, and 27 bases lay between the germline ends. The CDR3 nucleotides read TGTGCTCTTGGGGAACTTTCTACGTTCAAAACTGGTTTAATCCTTAAACTCATCTTT. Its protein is CALGELSTFKTGLILKLIF.

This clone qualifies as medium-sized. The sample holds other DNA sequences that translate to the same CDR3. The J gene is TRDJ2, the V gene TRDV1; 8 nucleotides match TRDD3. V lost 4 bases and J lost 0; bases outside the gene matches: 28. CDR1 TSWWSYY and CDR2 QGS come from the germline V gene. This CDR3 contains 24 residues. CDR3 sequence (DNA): TGTGCTCTTGGGGGCGGTGGAGGCCTTCCGTCGTACTGGGGGCCACCCGCTTTGACAGCACAACTCTTCTTT. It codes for CALGGGGGLPSYWGPPALTAQLFF.

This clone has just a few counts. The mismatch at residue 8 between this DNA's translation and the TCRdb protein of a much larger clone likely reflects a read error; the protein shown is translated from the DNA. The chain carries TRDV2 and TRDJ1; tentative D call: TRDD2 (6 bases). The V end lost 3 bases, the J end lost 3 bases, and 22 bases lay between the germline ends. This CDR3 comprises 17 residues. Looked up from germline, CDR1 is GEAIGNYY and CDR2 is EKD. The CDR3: CACDYPSRGPPADKLIF. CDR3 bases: TGTGCCTGTGACTACCCTTCCAGGGGACCCCCTGCCGATAAACTCATCTTT.

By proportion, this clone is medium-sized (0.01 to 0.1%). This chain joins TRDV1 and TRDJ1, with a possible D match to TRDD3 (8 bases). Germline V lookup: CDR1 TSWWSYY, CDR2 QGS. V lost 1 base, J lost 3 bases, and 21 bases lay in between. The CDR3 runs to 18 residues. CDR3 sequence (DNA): TGTGCTCTTGGGGAACGGTTCCTACTGTGGGGGATGCCCGATAAACTCATCTTT. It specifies CALGERFLLWGMPDKLIF.

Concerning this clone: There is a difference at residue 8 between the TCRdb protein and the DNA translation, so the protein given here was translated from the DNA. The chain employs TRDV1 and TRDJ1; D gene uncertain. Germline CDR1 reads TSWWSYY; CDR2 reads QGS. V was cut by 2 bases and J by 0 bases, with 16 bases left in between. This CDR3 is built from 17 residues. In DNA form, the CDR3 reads TGTGCTCTTGGGGAATTGCCCCGTCCTGTGTACACCGATAAACTCATCTTT. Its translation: CALGELPRPVYTDKLIF.